These T cell receptor beta chains were read from a single sample in a study of blood T cell repertoires in COVID-19. The method was immunoSEQ multiplex PCR; TCRdb's version includes in-frame clones alone and lacks a portion of them. The sample lists 200,000 to 250,000 clones, around 80% occurring once. Sequenced: PBMCs or T cells enriched from blood (not recorded which). The origin of the receptors is a man between 60 and 70 years old who had recovered from COVID-19. Both conserved end residues are part of each CDR3. A D gene is named only where the DNA matches it firmly. For some rows the clone size is stated as once, few or many, or as a class when expanded; others skip it.

d_call clone_size j_call v_call cdr3_nt cdr3_aa
. . TRBJ2-3 TRBV5-5 TGTGCCAGCAGCCGCGGTTCAGGAGGGCACGATACGCAGTATTTT CASSRGSGGHDTQYF
. . TRBJ1-6 TRBV18 TGTGCCAGCTCAACCGGGACACGACCCTCACCCCTCCACTTT CASSTGTRPSPLHF
TRBD1 . TRBJ2-5 TRBV6-5 TGTGCCAGCAGTTACTCCGGGACAGGGTCATCAGAGACCCAGTACTTC CASSYSGTGSSETQYF
. . TRBJ1-1 TRBV14 TGTGCCAGCAGCCAAGACATGAACACTGAAGCTTTCTTT CASSQDMNTEAFF
TRBD2 . TRBJ2-5 TRBV7-6 TGTGCCAGCAGCTTAATCCCCGGGACTAGAAGGGGGGAGACCCAGTACTTC CASSLIPGTRRGETQYF
. . TRBJ2-4 TRBV7-2 TGTGCCAGCAGCTTAGCAGGGGTCAAAAACATTCAGTACTTC CASSLAGVKNIQYF
. . TRBJ2-3 TRBV21-1 TGTGCCAAAGACTATCTATCCACAGATACGCAGTATTTT CAKDYLSTDTQYF
TRBD1 . TRBJ1-4 TRBV2 TGTGCCAGCAGGGGACAGGGTATTGAAAAACTGTTTTTT CASRGQGIEKLFF
TRBD1 . TRBJ2-7 TRBV5-1 TGCGCCAGCAGTCAGTACGGGACAGGGACCTACGAGCAGTACTTC CASSQYGTGTYEQYF
. . TRBJ2-7 TRBV5-5 TGTGCCAGCAGCTTGGGAGGGTGGTACGAGCAGTACTTC CASSLGGWYEQYF
. . TRBJ2-2 TRBV10-2 TGCGCCAGCAGACCGCTAGCGACGAACACCGGGGAGCTGTTTTTT CASRPLATNTGELFF
TRBD1 . TRBJ1-2 TRBV28 TGTGCCAGCAGCCACGGACAGGGCGGCTATGGCTACACCTTC CASSHGQGGYGYTF
. . TRBJ2-1 TRBV21-1 TGTGCCAGCAGATTAGCGGGGGAGGCTCATGGTGAGCAGTTCTTC CASRLAGEAHGEQFF
. . TRBJ2-2 TRBV4-3 TGCGCCAGCAGTCGGGACTCAAGCCCCCCCGGGGAGCTGTTTTTT CASSRDSSPPGELFF
. . TRBJ2-3 TRBV7-8 TGTGCCAGCAGCTTAGCGGGGTTCGGGGGACGCACAGATACGCAGTATTTT CASSLAGFGGRTDTQYF
. . TRBJ1-4 TRBV19 TGTGCCAGTAGTATGGGGGGACTTCATGAAAAACTGTTTTTT CASSMGGLHEKLFF
. . TRBJ1-1 TRBV29-1 TGCAGCGTTCTTAAGGGGGACACTGAAGCTTTCTTT CSVLKGDTEAFF
. . TRBJ2-1 TRBV11-2 TGTGCCAGCAGCTATAGTTTAGGGTTACCGGGACCGGGGGATGAGCAGTTCTTC CASSYSLGLPGPGDEQFF
TRBD2 . TRBJ2-7 TRBV5-1 TGCGCCAGCAGCTTGGGTAGCGGGGGGGCCCGCGAGCAGTACTTC CASSLGSGGAREQYF
. . TRBJ1-5 TRBV6-5 TGTGCCAGCAGTTCCGACAGAAATCAGCCCCAGCATTTT CASSSDRNQPQHF
. . TRBJ1-2 TRBV12-3/TRBV12-4 TGTGCCAGCAGTTACGGCTATGGCTACACCTTC CASSYGYGYTF
TRBD1 . TRBJ1-1 TRBV18 TGTGCCAGCTCACCGACAGGGGTGAACACTGAAGCTTTCTTT CASSPTGVNTEAFF
. . TRBJ2-7 TRBV2 TGTGCCAGCAGTGGGGAGACCTACGAGCAGTACTTC CASSGETYEQYF
. . TRBJ2-7 TRBV4-2 TGTGCCAGCAGCCAAGACGTTTCCTACGAGCAGTACTTC CASSQDVSYEQYF
TRBD1 . TRBJ1-1 TRBV27 TGTGCCAGCGTCGGAGGGGGCGGGCTGGTGAACACTGAAGCTTTCTTT CASVGGGGLVNTEAFF
. . TRBJ1-2 TRBV19 TGTGCCAGTAGTCCCCTTCAGAACTATGGCTACACCTTC CASSPLQNYGYTF
. . TRBJ1-1 TRBV5-4 TGTGCCAGCAGCTTACAGGGATCCAACACTGAAGCTTTCTTT CASSLQGSNTEAFF
. few TRBJ1-2 TRBV24-1 TGTGCCACCAGTGATTCGCGGGGGTCAGGCTACACCTTC CATSDSRGSGYTF
. few TRBJ1-2 TRBV3-1/TRBV3-2 TGTGCCAGCAGCCAAGATGGCGGGGCTCTTGGCTACACCTTC CASSQDGGALGYTF
TRBD1 . TRBJ1-1 TRBV6-5 TGTGCCAGCAGTTACTCGGGACAGGGGAACACTGAAGCTTTCTTT CASSYSGQGNTEAFF
TRBD1 . TRBJ2-7 TRBV14 TGTGCCAGCAGCCAACTCAGGGGGCAGGGGGCCAACGAGCAGTACTTC CASSQLRGQGANEQYF
. . TRBJ1-2 TRBV7-8 TGTGCCAGCAGCCGACAGGTTCGTGGCTACACCTTC CASSRQVRGYTF
. few TRBJ1-1 TRBV5-1 TGCGCCAGCAGCCTGGGTGGGGACACCGCCCGCCTAGCTTTCTTT CASSLGGDTARLAFF
TRBD1 few TRBJ1-5 TRBV12-3/TRBV12-4 TGTGCCAGCACATGGACAGGGGCTCAGCCCCAGCATTTT CASTWTGAQPQHF
. . TRBJ1-3 TRBV20-1 TGCAGTGCCCCCTTAGGAAACACCATATATTTT CSAPLGNTIYF
. . TRBJ2-7 TRBV10-1 TGCGCCAGCAGTGTACCGGCAGGGGTCTACGAGCAGTACTTC CASSVPAGVYEQYF
. . TRBJ1-1 TRBV5-1 TGCGCCAGCAGCTTGGCCGGCCGCGGGGTGAACACTGAAGCTTTCTTT CASSLAGRGVNTEAFF
TRBD1 . TRBJ2-4 TRBV19 TGTGCCAGTAGTATAGGGGAAACAGGGGGAGAAAACATTCAGTACTTC CASSIGETGGENIQYF
. . TRBJ2-5 TRBV7-9 TGTGCCAGCAGCTTAGTTTCAGGGGATGAGACCCAGTACTTC CASSLVSGDETQYF
. . TRBJ2-5 TRBV24-1 TGTGCCACCAGTGAAACTGACAGCCAAGAGACCCAGTACTTC CATSETDSQETQYF
. . TRBJ1-3 TRBV10-3 TGTGCCTCGCGGCCAAATATCGACTCTGGAAACACCATATATTTT CASRPNIDSGNTIYF
. once TRBJ1-2 TRBV19 TGTGCCAGTAGTATCCCGACAGGATCTGGCTACACCTTC CASSIPTGSGYTF
TRBD1 . TRBJ1-2 TRBV27 TGTGCCAGCAGTCGTTACAGGGGGGACGACTATGGCTACACCTTC CASSRYRGDDYGYTF
. . TRBJ1-1 TRBV7-3 TGTGCCAGCAGCTTAACGGCAGGTTCGAACACTGAAGCTTTCTTT CASSLTAGSNTEAFF
. . TRBJ2-4 TRBV27 TGTGCCAGCAGTTTACTGCAGACCAAAAACATTCAGTACTTC CASSLLQTKNIQYF
TRBD1 . TRBJ1-5 TRBV24-1 TGTGCCACCAGTGACCCATCACAGGGGAGCAATCAGCCCCAGCATTTT CATSDPSQGSNQPQHF
TRBD1 . TRBJ1-2 TRBV6-1 TGTGCCAGCAGTGAGAGGGACAGCGGACCTCTTGGGTATGGCTACACCTTC CASSERDSGPLGYGYTF
TRBD2 few TRBJ2-7 TRBV29-1 TGCAGCGTTGAGGGGGGACTAGCGGGCTACGAGCAGTACTTC CSVEGGLAGYEQYF
. . TRBJ1-2 TRBV19 TGTGCCAGTAGTATTCAGGGGCTGAATGGCTACACCTTC CASSIQGLNGYTF
. . TRBJ1-4 TRBV11-2 TGTGCCAGCAGCTTTGGTCCGGGAAAACTGTTTTTT CASSFGPGKLFF
TRBD1 . TRBJ2-1 TRBV27 TGTGCCAGCAGAGACGGACAGGGGGTTTACAATGAGCAGTTCTTC CASRDGQGVYNEQFF
. . TRBJ1-6 TRBV3-1/TRBV3-2 TGTGCCAGCAGCCAAGTCCAGGGAGGATCACCCCTCCACTTT CASSQVQGGSPLHF